Listed here is a single T cell receptor beta chain. The authors' processing: Estimation of nucleated cell counts relied on the amplification of reference gene primers. Repertoires were generated with immunoSEQ multiplex PCR, while TCRdb's copy carries only in-frame clones and drops some. V and J calls and clone size are copied from that table; D and trimming were computed from the DNA. Of 350,000 to 400,000 clones in the sample, approximately 88% were seen once. The data are from a study of blood T cell repertoires in COVID-19. Across the study: The study drew acute and convalescent COVID-19 samples from the United States, Italy and Spain. Sources were T cells, B-cell-depleted T cells, or PBMCs; the material itself was cDNA or gDNA.

In Seattle, patients joined the study during active infection and were tracked longitudinally. The germline V gene encodes CDR1 SNHLY and CDR2 FYNNEI. This CDR3 region has 17 residues. Trimming took 4 bases from V and 5 from J; bases not matched to a gene: 16. Source material: peripheral blood. V usage is TRBV2 and J usage is TRBJ1-2; 7 positions agree with TRBD1. The receptor was isolated from a young woman with COVID-19, enrolled during active disease. The CDR3 sequence is CASSAGQKPFLSYGYTF. As DNA, the CDR3 is TGTGCCAGCAGTGCGGGACAGAAACCCTTCCTGTCTTATGGCTACACCTTC.